This T cell receptor beta chain was sequenced during a study of blood T cell repertoires in COVID-19. Study details: Italy, Spain and the United States were the sources of the convalescent and acute COVID-19 samples. Sample material is recorded as cDNA or gDNA derived from T cells, B-cell-depleted T cells, or PBMCs.

The CDR3 spans 15 residues. Trimming at V came to 4 bases and at J to 8 bases, leaving 13 bases not matched to a gene. The V gene's germline CDR1 is LNHDA and CDR2 SQIVND (reference sequence). The Seattle site enrolled patients during active infection and followed them longitudinally. The repertoire was sequenced with immunoSEQ multiplex PCR; TCRdb's copy has only in-frame clones and lacks some. The sample lists fewer than 200,000 clones, about 87% occurring once. This clonotype was obtained from a woman in her 70s with COVID-19, enrolled during active disease. The rearrangement uses TRBV19 and TRBJ1-2; 7 bases fit TRBD1. Sequencing input: peripheral blood. The CDR3 sequence: CASSTDRAVRGGYTF. In nucleotides, the CDR3 is TGTGCCAGTAGTACCGACAGGGCTGTTCGAGGGGGCTACACCTTC.